These 16 T cell receptor beta chains came from one sample sequenced in a study of response to subunit inactivated influenza vaccine. TCRdb re-called the RT-PCR reads with MiXCR, one entry per CDR3 protein. This repertoire shows roughly 700,000 distinct CDR3 sequences, approximately 13% found once; its top ten account for around 7.3%. Sequenced here: PBMCs from blood, sampled around two weeks before vaccination. Receptors were obtained from a man aged 50 or older who received an inactivated influenza vaccine.

On this clonotype itself: One end of the junction varies from germline; a read error may be responsible. This chain connects TRBV7-9 to TRBJ1-2, with D possibly TRBD1 on 6 matching bases. Germline lookup yields CDR1 SEHNR and CDR2 FQNEAQ (reference sequence). This CDR3 spans 11 amino acids. CDR3 residues: CASSPPDSLSF. CDR3 DNA: TGTGCCAGCAGCCCGCCGGACAGCCTTTCCTTC.

This clonotype was detected a few times. The chain employs TRBV10-3 and TRBJ1-6; D gene ambiguous. Germline CDR1 and CDR2: ENHRY and SYGVKD. The CDR3 length is 17 residues. V was cut by 3 bases and J by 7 bases, with 19 bases left in between. For the CDR3, the DNA is TGTGCCATCAGTGAATTGTCTGGGGAAGGTGGAAATTCACCCCTCCACTTT. This encodes CAISELSGEGGNSPLHF.

Only a few counts were recorded for this clonotype. V usage is TRBV28 and J usage is TRBJ2-3, with D hard to call. The CDR3 has 14 amino acids. CDR1 is MDHEN, CDR2 SYDVKM, per germline. Trimming stripped 6 bases from V and 3 bases from J, with 13 bases between. The CDR3 region has the DNA TGTGCCAGCAGACGACCGGCCACGACAGATACGCAGTATTTT. Its translation: CASRRPATTDTQYF. Full variable domain (missing parts from reference TRBV28 and TRBJ2-3): DVKVTQSSRYLVKRTGEKVFLECVQDMDHENMFWYRQDPGLGLRLIYFSYDVKMKEKGDIPEGYSVSREKKERFSLILESASTNQTSMYLCASRRPATTDTQYFGPGTRLTVL.

CDR3 nucleotides: TGTGCCAGTAGTTACCCCTCTCGAGAGACCCAGTACTTC. Encoded protein: CASSYPSRETQYF. The chain joins TRBV19 to TRBJ2-5, with no clear D. The CDR3 has 13 amino acids. V lost 5 bases and J 4 bases, leaving 11 bases between the germline ends. CDR1 and CDR2 (germline): LNHDA, SQIVND (reference sequence).

This clonotype was detected only a few times. The V call is TRBV19, the J call TRBJ1-2; 7 bases line up with TRBD1. Germline CDR1 LNHDA, CDR2 SQIVND (reference sequence). The junction had 14 bases not matched to a gene; V was cut back by 4 bases and J by 3 bases. This CDR3 is 17 amino acids long. The CDR3 sequence is CASSRRDSRRLDYGYTF. CDR3 nucleotide sequence: TGTGCCAGTAGTAGGAGGGACAGTCGGCGGTTAGACTATGGCTACACCTTC.

The chain carries TRBV10-3 and TRBJ2-3; 7 nucleotides match TRBD2. The CDR3 consists of 14 residues. Trimming at V came to 8 bases and at J to 2 bases, leaving 7 bases not matched to a gene. From germline, CDR1 is ENHRY and CDR2 SYGVKD. CDR3 sequence (DNA): TGTGCCATCCGGGGAGGGACGTACACAGATACGCAGTATTTT. Encoded protein: CAIRGGTYTDTQYF.

This clonotype was found a few times. The chain carries TRBV12-3 or TRBV12-4 and TRBJ1-1; D is uncertain. The length of the CDR3 is 12 residues. Trimming took off 1 base at V and 8 bases at J, with 8 bases between the two ends. CDR3 region: CASSLGLSEAFF. CDR3 DNA: TGTGCCAGCAGTTTAGGACTGAGCGAAGCTTTCTTT.

The chain uses TRBV9 and TRBJ2-1; no definite D call. The germline CDR1 and CDR2 sequences are SGDLS and YYNGEE. The CDR3 totals 15 residues. Trimming took 3 bases from V and 5 from J, leaving 15 bases between them. The CDR3 protein is CASSATLVPNNEQFF. DNA for the CDR3: TGTGCCAGCAGCGCAACACTGGTGCCTAACAATGAGCAGTTCTTC.

Of note for this clonotype: This clone may be a read error of a much larger clone one base away. The chain employs TRBV7-9 and TRBJ1-1; 7 nucleotides line up with TRBD1. Germline V gene lookup returns CDR1 SEHNR and CDR2 FQNEAQ (reference sequence). The CDR3 is 12 residues long. The ends lost 4 bases at V and 11 bases at J; junction bases unmatched: 7. The CDR3 DNA follows: TGTGCCAGCAGCTCTACAGGGGAGGAGGCTTTCTTT. Encoded protein: CASSSTGEEAFF.

This clonotype has only a few counts. J is TRBJ2-1 and V is TRBV28; 9 nucleotides agree with TRBD2. The CDR3 totals 17 residues. CDR1 and CDR2 from the germline V gene are MDHEN and SYDVKM. The J segment lost 4 bases and the V segment lost 4 bases, leaving 11 bases of the junction unmatched. The CDR3 DNA is TGTGCCAGCAGTTCCCGGGTAGCGGGGGATAATTACAATGAGCAGTTCTTC. Its protein product is CASSSRVAGDNYNEQFF.

The rearrangement joins TRBV4-2 to TRBJ1-1; D gene unclear. V shed 0 bases and J shed 3 bases, with 11 bases lying between them. This CDR3 spans 15 amino acids. The germline CDR1 and CDR2 sequences are LGHNA and YNFKEQ. CDR3 residues: CASSQDLRRDTEAFF. The CDR3 DNA is TGTGCCAGCAGCCAAGACCTCAGACGGGACACTGAAGCTTTCTTT.

The genes are TRBV9 and TRBJ2-7; D not resolved. CDR1 is SGDLS, CDR2 YYNGEE, per germline. The CDR3 spans 14 residues. V lost 1 base to trimming and J lost 6 bases, with 14 bases between them. CDR3: CASSVTSGLGEQYF. The CDR3 DNA reads as TGTGCCAGCAGCGTAACTTCTGGTCTAGGCGAGCAGTACTTC.

V is TRBV11-2 and J is TRBJ2-3; 9 nucleotides line up with TRBD2. CDR3 size: 19 residues. J was trimmed by 3 bases and V by 4 bases; bases with no gene match: 17. Germline V gene data show CDR1 as SGHAT and CDR2 as FQNNGV. The chain's CDR3 is CASSSLGGLRGGRTDTQYF. In DNA, the CDR3 is TGTGCCAGCAGCTCCCTTGGTGGTTTGCGGGGGGGTCGAACAGATACGCAGTATTTT.

The sample holds a few counts of this clonotype. The gene calls are TRBV28 and TRBJ2-1; TRBD1 is a possible D gene (5 bases). V lost 4 bases to trimming and J lost 1 base, with 11 bases between them. The CDR3 has 15 residues. Germline V gene data show CDR1 as MDHEN and CDR2 as SYDVKM. CDR3: CASSYTGLSYNEQFF. The CDR3, as DNA: TGTGCCAGCAGTTATACAGGTTTATCCTACAATGAGCAGTTCTTC. Drawing the rest from reference TRBV28 and TRBJ2-1, the complete variable domain is DVKVTQSSRYLVKRTGEKVFLECVQDMDHENMFWYRQDPGLGLRLIYFSYDVKMKEKGDIPEGYSVSREKKERFSLILESASTNQTSMYLCASSYTGLSYNEQFFGPGTRLTVL.

The rearrangement links TRBV30 to TRBJ2-1; D is uncertain. The CDR3 extends over 12 amino acids. V lost 5 bases and J lost 3, with 8 bases in between. Germline-derived CDR1 and CDR2 are GTSNPN and SVGIG (reference sequence). The CDR3 loop reads CAWGGLYNEQFF. CDR3 coding DNA: TGTGCCTGGGGTGGGCTCTACAATGAGCAGTTCTTC.

V gene TRBV19 combines with J gene TRBJ1-1; TRBD1 aligns across 8 bases. The germline V gene encodes CDR1 LNHDA and CDR2 SQIVND (reference sequence). There are 14 residues in the CDR3. The V segment lost 6 bases and the J segment 3 bases; nucleotides outside the gene matches: 6. CDR3 sequence (DNA): TGTGCCAGTAGCGACAGGGGAGGGGACACTGAAGCTTTCTTT. Protein: CASSDRGGDTEAFF. The full variable domain, its missing parts supplied by reference TRBV19 and TRBJ1-1, is DGGITQSPKYLFRKEGQNVTLSCEQNLNHDAMYWYRQDPGQGLRLIYYSQIVNDFQKGDIAEGYSVSREKKESFPLTVTSAQKNPTAFYLCASSDRGGDTEAFFGQGTRLTVV.